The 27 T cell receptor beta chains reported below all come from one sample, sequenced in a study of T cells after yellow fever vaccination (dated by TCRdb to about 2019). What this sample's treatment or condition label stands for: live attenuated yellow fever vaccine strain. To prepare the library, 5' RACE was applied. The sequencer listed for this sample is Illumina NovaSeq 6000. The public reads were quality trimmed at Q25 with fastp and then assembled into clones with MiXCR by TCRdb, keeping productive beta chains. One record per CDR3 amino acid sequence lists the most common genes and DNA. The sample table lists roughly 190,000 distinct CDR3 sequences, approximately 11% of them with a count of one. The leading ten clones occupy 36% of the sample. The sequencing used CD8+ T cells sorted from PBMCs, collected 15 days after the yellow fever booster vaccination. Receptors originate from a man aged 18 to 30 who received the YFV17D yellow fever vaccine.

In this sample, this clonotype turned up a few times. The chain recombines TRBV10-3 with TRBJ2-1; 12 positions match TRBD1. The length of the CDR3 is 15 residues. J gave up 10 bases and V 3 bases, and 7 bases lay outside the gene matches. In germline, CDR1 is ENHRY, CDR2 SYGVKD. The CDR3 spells CAISDRDRGQPEQFF. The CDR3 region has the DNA TGTGCCATCAGTGACCGGGACAGGGGGCAGCCCGAGCAGTTCTTC.

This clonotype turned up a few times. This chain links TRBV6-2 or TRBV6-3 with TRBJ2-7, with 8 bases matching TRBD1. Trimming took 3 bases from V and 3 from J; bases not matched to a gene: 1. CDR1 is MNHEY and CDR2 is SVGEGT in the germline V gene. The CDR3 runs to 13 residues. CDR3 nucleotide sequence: TGTGCCAGCAGTTATGGGACAGGCTACGAGCAGTACTTC. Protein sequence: CASSYGTGYEQYF.

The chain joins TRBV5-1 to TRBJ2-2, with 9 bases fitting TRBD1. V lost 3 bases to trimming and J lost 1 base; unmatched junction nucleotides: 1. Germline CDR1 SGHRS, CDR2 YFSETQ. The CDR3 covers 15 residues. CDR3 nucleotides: TGCGCCAGCAGCTGGGACAGGGTGAACACCGGGGAGCTGTTTTTT. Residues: CASSWDRVNTGELFF.

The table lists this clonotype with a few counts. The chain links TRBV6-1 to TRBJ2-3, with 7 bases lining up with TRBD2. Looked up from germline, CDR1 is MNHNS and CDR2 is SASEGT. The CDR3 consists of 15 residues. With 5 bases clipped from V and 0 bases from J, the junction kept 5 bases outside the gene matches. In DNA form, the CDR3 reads TGTGCCAGCAGTCAGAGCGGGGATAGCACAGATACGCAGTATTTT. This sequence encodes CASSQSGDSTDTQYF.

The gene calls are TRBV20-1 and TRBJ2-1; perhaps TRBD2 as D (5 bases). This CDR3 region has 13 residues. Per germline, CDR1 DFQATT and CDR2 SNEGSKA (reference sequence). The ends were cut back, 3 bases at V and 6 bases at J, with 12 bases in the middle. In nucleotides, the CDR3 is TGCAGTGCTAGTGCACTCGAGGGCAATGAGCAGTTCTTC. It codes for CSASALEGNEQFF.

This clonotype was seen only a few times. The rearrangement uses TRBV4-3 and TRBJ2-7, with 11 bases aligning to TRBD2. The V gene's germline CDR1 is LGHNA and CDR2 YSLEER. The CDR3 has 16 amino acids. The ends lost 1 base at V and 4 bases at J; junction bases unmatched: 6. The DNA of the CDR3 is TGCGCCAGCAGCCAAGGTCAGCGGACTAGCGGGTACGAGCAGTACTTC. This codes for CASSQGQRTSGYEQYF.

CDR3 region: CASSFGLGELFF. The CDR3, as DNA: TGTGCCAGCAGTTTCGGGCTCGGGGAGCTGTTTTTT. The chain combines TRBV12-3 or TRBV12-4 with TRBJ2-2; D unresolved. This CDR3 is built from 12 residues. The ends were cut back, 3 bases at V and 7 bases at J, with 6 bases in the middle.

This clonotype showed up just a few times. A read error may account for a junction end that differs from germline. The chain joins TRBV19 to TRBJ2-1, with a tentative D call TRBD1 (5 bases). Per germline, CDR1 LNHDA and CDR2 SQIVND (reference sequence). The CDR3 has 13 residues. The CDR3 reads CASSLDRGFEQFF. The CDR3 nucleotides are TGTGCCAGTAGTTTAGATAGGGGTTTTGAGCAGTTCTTC.

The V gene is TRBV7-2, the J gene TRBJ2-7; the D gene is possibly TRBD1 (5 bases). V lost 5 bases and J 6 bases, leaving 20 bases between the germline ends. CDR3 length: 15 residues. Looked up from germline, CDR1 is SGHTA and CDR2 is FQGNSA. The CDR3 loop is CASSGILQGFLEQYF. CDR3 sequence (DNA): TGTGCCAGCAGCGGAATCCTTCAGGGTTTCCTCGAGCAGTACTTC.

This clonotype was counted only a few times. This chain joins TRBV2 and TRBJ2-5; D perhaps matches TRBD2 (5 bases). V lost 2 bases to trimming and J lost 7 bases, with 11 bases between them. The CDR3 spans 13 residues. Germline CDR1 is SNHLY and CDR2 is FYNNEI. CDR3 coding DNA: TGTGCCAGCAGTGAAAAGGCGGAGGTGACCCAGTACTTC. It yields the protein CASSEKAEVTQYF.

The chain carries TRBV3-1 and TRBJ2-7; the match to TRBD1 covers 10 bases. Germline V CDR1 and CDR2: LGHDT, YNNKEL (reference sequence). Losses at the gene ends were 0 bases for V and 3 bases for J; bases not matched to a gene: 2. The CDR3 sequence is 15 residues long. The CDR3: CASSQEGQGYYEQYF. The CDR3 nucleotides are TGTGCCAGCAGCCAAGAGGGACAGGGGTACTACGAGCAGTACTTC.

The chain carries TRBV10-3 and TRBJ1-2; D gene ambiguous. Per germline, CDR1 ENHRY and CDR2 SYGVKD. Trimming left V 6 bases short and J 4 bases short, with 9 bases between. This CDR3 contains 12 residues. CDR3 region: CAISPDSYGYTF. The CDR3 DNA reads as TGTGCCATCAGCCCGGATAGCTATGGCTACACCTTC.

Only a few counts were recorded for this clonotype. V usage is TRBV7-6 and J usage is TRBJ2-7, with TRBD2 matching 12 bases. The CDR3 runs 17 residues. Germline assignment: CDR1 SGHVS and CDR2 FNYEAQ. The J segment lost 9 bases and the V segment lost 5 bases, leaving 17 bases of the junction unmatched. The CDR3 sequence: CASSKNPGLAGPTVQYF. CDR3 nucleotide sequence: TGTGCCAGCAGCAAGAACCCTGGACTAGCGGGGCCCACGGTGCAGTACTTC.

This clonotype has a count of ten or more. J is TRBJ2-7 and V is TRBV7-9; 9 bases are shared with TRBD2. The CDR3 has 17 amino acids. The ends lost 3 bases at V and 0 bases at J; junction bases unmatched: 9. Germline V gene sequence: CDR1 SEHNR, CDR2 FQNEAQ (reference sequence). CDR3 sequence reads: CASSFILAGFFSYEQYV. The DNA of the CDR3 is TGTGCCAGCAGCTTTATTCTAGCGGGGTTCTTCTCCTACGAGCAGTACGTC.

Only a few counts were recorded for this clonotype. CDR3 region: CATGTVHEQYF. CDR3 in DNA: TGCGCCACAGGGACAGTCCACGAGCAGTACTTC. The V gene is TRBV4-1, the J gene TRBJ2-7; 7 bases align to TRBD1. The V segment lost 10 bases and the J segment 5 bases; nucleotides outside the gene matches: 5. CDR3 length: 11 amino acids. CDR1 and CDR2 from the germline V gene are MGHRA and YSYEKL.

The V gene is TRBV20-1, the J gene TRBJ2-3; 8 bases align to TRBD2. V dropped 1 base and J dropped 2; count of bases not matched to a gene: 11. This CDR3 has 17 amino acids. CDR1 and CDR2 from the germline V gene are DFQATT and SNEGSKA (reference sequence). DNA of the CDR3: TGCAGTGCTAGAGGCCTTCTAGCGGGCGAATTCACAGATACGCAGTATTTT. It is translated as CSARGLLAGEFTDTQYF.

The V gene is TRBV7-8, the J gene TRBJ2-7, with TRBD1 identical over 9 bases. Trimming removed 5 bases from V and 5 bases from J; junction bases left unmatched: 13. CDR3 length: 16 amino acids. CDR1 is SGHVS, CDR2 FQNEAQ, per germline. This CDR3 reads CASSRLRDRVVHEQYF. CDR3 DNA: TGTGCCAGCAGCCGGCTGCGGGACAGGGTTGTCCACGAGCAGTACTTC.

The CDR3 region is CASSSWDQPQHF. CDR3 DNA: TGTGCCAGCAGCTCTTGGGATCAGCCCCAGCATTTT. V is TRBV7-2 and J is TRBJ1-5; the D is unclear. Germline V CDR1 and CDR2: SGHTA, FQGNSA. The CDR3 loop spans 12 amino acids. The V end was cut by 4 bases, the J end by 5 bases, with 6 bases between.

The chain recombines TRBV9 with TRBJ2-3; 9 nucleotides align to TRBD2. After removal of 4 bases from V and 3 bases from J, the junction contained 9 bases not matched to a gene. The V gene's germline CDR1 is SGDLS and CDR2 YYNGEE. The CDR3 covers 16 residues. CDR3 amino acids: CASSSPRTSATDTQYF. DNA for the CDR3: TGTGCCAGCAGCTCGCCGCGGACTAGCGCGACAGATACGCAGTATTTT.

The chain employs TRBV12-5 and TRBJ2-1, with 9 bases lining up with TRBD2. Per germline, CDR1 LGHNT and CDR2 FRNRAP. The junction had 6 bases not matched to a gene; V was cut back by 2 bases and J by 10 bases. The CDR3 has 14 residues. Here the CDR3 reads CASGLSGGPGEQFF. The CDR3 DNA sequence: TGTGCTAGTGGTTTGAGCGGGGGGCCTGGGGAGCAGTTCTTC.

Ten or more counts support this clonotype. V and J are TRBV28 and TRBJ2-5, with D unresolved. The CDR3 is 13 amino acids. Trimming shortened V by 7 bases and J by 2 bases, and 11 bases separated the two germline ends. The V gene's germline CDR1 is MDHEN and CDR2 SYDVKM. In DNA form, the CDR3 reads TGTGCCAGCACCAAGACTCCGCAAGAGACCCAGTACTTC. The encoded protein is CASTKTPQETQYF.

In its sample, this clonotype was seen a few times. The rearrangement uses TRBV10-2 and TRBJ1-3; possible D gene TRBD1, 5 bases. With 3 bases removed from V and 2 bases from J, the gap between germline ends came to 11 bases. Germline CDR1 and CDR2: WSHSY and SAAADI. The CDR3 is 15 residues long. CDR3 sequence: CASSEILGAGNTIYF. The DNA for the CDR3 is TGCGCCAGCAGTGAAATTTTGGGGGCTGGAAACACCATATATTTT.

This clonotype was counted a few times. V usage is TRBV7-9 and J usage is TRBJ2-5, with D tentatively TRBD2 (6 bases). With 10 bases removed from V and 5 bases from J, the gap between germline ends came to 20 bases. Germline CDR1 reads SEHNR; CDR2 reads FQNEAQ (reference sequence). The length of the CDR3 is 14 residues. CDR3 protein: CATQRVSMAETQYF. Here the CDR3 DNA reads TGTGCCACGCAGCGGGTCTCGATGGCGGAGACCCAGTACTTC. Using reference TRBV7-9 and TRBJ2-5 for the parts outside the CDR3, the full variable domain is DTGVSQNPRHKITKRGQNVTFRCDPISEHNRLYWYRQTLGQGPEFLTYFQNEAQLEKSRLLSDRFSAERPKGSFSTLEIQRTEQGDSAMYLCATQRVSMAETQYFGPGTRLLVL.

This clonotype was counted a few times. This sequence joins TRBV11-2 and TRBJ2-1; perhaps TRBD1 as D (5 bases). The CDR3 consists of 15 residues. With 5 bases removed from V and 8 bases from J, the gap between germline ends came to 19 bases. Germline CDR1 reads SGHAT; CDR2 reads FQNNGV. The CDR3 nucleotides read TGTGCCAGCAGCGTACAGGCGCCACCGGGCGATGAGCAGTTCTTC. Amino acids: CASSVQAPPGDEQFF.

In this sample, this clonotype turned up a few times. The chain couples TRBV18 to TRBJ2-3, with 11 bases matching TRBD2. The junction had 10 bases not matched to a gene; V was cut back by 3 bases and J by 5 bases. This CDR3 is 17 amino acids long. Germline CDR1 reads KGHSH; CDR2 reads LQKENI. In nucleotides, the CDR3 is TGTGCCAGCTCACCGATTCGACTAGCGGGGATACAAGATACGCAGTATTTT. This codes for CASSPIRLAGIQDTQYF.

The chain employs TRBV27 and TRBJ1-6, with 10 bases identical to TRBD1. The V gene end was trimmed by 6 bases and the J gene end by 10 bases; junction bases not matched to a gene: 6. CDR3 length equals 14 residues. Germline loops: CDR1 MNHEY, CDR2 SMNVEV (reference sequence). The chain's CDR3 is CASSWDRGWSPLHF. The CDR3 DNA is TGTGCCAGCAGCTGGGACAGGGGTTGGTCACCCCTCCACTTT.

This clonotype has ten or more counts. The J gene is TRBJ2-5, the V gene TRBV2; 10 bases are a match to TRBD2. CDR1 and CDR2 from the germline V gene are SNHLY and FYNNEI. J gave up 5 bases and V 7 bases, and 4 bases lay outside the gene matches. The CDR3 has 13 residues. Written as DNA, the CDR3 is TGTGCCAGCAAGCGGGGGGGCTTCGAGACCCAGTACTTC. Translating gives CASKRGGFETQYF.